Shown below are 31 T cell receptor beta chains from a single sample sequenced in a study of cytomegalovirus exposure and HLA in healthy donors. The PCR had 60 Vbeta and 13 Jbeta primers. TCRdb's table, derived via immunoSEQ multiplex PCR, lists solely in-frame clones and lacks some. This table holds 140,000 to 150,000 clones, approximately 80% found once. The sample consisted of PBMCs. The origin of the receptors is a male donor in good health and CMV-seronegative.

The rearrangement uses TRBV7-2 and TRBJ2-7; 10 positions match TRBD1. V lost 7 bases and J lost 5; bases outside the gene matches: 11. The V gene's germline CDR1 is SGHTA and CDR2 FQGNSA. The CDR3 consists of 15 residues. The CDR3 coding sequence is TGTGCCAGCAACTCCCCTGACAGGGGGCTCCACGAGCAGTACTTC. Translating it yields CASNSPDRGLHEQYF.

V is TRBV7-2 and J is TRBJ1-1, with TRBD1 identical over 11 bases. The CDR3 runs 17 residues. V shed 4 bases, J shed 5 bases, and the junction held 12 bases outside the gene matches. Germline assignment: CDR1 SGHTA and CDR2 FQGNSA. The CDR3 region is CASSSLDRGLRDTEAFF. The CDR3, as DNA: TGTGCCAGCAGCTCCTTGGACAGGGGGCTTCGGGATACTGAAGCTTTCTTT.

This clone was seen a handful of times. Here the CDR3 DNA reads TGCAGCTGCCACCGGACTAGCGGGAGAGATACGCAGTATTTT. It encodes CSCHRTSGRDTQYF. This rearrangement joins TRBV29-1 to TRBJ2-3; 13 bases are shared with TRBD2. The germline gives CDR1 SQVTM, CDR2 ANQGSEA. The CDR3 runs to 14 residues. V dropped 8 bases and J dropped 5; count of bases not matched to a gene: 7.

The rearrangement uses TRBV10-3 and TRBJ1-2, with no clear D. The V end was cut by 4 bases, the J end by 5 bases, with 8 bases between. The germline V gene encodes CDR1 ENHRY and CDR2 SYGVKD. This CDR3 has 12 residues. The CDR3 loop is CAISGSRYGYTF. The CDR3, as DNA: TGTGCCATCAGTGGGTCGAGGTATGGCTACACCTTC.

The chain combines TRBV9 with TRBJ2-3; tentatively, D is TRBD2 (5 bases). Germline V CDR1 and CDR2: SGDLS, YYNGEE. This CDR3 region has 15 residues. The V and J ends lost 3 bases and 7 bases respectively, with 18 bases between them. For the CDR3, the DNA is TGTGCCAGCAGCGGGAGGAAGAGATACGCCAATACGCAGTATTTT. Protein: CASSGRKRYANTQYF.

V usage is TRBV7-8 and J usage is TRBJ2-4, with 12 positions matching TRBD2. Germline V lookup: CDR1 SGHVS, CDR2 FQNEAQ. V dropped 4 bases and J dropped 8; count of bases not matched to a gene: 9. This CDR3 region has 16 residues. The CDR3 DNA follows: TGTGCCAGCAGCTCCAGACTAGCGGGAGTACAGGACATTCAGTACTTC. Its translation is CASSSRLAGVQDIQYF. Based on the CDR3 plus reference TRBV7-8 and TRBJ2-4, the full variable domain is GAGVSQSPRYKVAKRGQDVALRCDPISGHVSLFWYQQALGQGPEFLTYFQNEAQLDKSGLPSDRFFAERPEGSVSTLKIQRTQQEDSAVYLCASSSRLAGVQDIQYFGAGTRLSVL.

This clone was seen only a few times. The V and J genes are TRBV6-5 and TRBJ2-7; 7 bases line up with TRBD2. There are 14 residues in the CDR3. The J segment lost 3 bases and the V segment lost 2 bases, leaving 4 bases of the junction unmatched. Germline assignment: CDR1 MNHEY and CDR2 SVGAGI. The CDR3 DNA reads as TGTGCCAGCAGTTACGGGAGGGCCCTCTACGAGCAGTACTTC. The encoded protein is CASSYGRALYEQYF.

The DNA for the CDR3 is TGCAGTGGGCATGGGGGGGGCACGCAGTATTTT. Protein product: CSGHGGGTQYF. V and J are TRBV20-1 and TRBJ2-3, with D maybe TRBD2 (7 bases). Looked up from germline, CDR1 is DFQATT and CDR2 is SNEGSKA (reference sequence). Trimming removed 7 bases at V and 9 bases at J, with 14 bases between. The CDR3 spans 11 residues.

The sample holds one count of this clone. This chain uses TRBV5-1 with TRBJ2-3, with 9 bases lining up with TRBD2. V was clipped by 5 bases and J by 6 bases; unmatched bases: 4. The CDR3 contains 13 residues. Germline V lookup: CDR1 SGHRS, CDR2 YFSETQ. CDR3 bases: TGCGCCAGCAGTTTCAGCGGGGGGGATACGCAGTATTTT. It encodes CASSFSGGDTQYF.

V is TRBV5-6 and J is TRBJ2-2; maybe TRBD2 (7 bases). Per the germline V gene, CDR1 is SGHDT and CDR2 is YYEEEE. V was clipped by 1 base and J by 4 bases, with 14 bases between them. The CDR3 extends over 16 amino acids. CDR3 in amino acids: CASSLMGGGSTGELFF. The CDR3 coding sequence is TGTGCCAGCAGCTTGATGGGGGGCGGGAGCACCGGGGAGCTGTTTTTT.

The chain uses TRBV7-6 and TRBJ2-5; D is undetermined. This CDR3 spans 15 amino acids. The germline V gene encodes CDR1 SGHVS and CDR2 FNYEAQ. Trimming took off 0 bases at V and 4 bases at J, with 12 bases between the two ends. The CDR3 DNA reads TGTGCCAGCAGCTTAGCGGGTCGACGGAGAGAGACCCAGTACTTC. This translates into CASSLAGRRRETQYF.

For this clone: One end of the junction is discordant with germline, which a read error may explain. This sample also contains other DNA sequences that code for the same CDR3. For the CDR3, the DNA is TGTTCCAGCAGCTTATCAGGCTACGAGCAGTACTTC. Its protein is CSSSLSGYEQYF. V and J are TRBV7-9 and TRBJ2-7; D unclear. This CDR3 comprises 12 residues. CDR1 and CDR2 (germline): SEHNR, FQNEAQ (reference sequence).

V usage is TRBV9 and J usage is TRBJ2-7; D perhaps matches TRBD2 (7 bases). The germline V and J ends were trimmed by 3 bases and 3 bases, with 13 bases remaining between them. CDR3 length equals 14 residues. The germline gives CDR1 SGDLS, CDR2 YYNGEE. CDR3 bases: TGTGCCAGCAGCGAGGGGGGGATTGGCTACGAGCAGTACTTC. Amino acids: CASSEGGIGYEQYF.

This clone occurred a few times. As DNA, the CDR3 is TGTGCCAGCAGCCCTTGGACAGGGCTCAACTATGGCTACACCTTC. It is translated as CASSPWTGLNYGYTF. The chain combines TRBV6-5 with TRBJ1-2; 8 bases agree with TRBD1. The CDR3 totals 15 residues. V shed 6 bases and J 2 bases; nucleotides not matched to a gene: 8. Germline-derived CDR1 and CDR2 are MNHEY and SVGAGI.

The CDR3 coding sequence is TGCGCCAGCAGCTTGACAGGGGGCGAGTCCTACGAGCAGTACTTC. Amino acid sequence: CASSLTGGESYEQYF. V and J are TRBV5-1 and TRBJ2-7; TRBD1 matches at 9 bases. The CDR3 extends over 15 amino acids. V lost 1 base to trimming and J lost 1 base; unmatched junction nucleotides: 3. Germline values: CDR1 SGHRS, CDR2 YFSETQ.

The chain links TRBV5-1 to TRBJ2-1; 10 positions match TRBD2. V was pared by 4 bases and J by 4 bases, with 2 bases of the junction left unmatched. Per germline, CDR1 SGHRS and CDR2 YFSETQ. The CDR3 spans 14 residues. The CDR3 region has the DNA TGCGCCAGCAGCCTTAGCGGGAGGTACAATGAGCAGTTCTTC. As protein: CASSLSGRYNEQFF.

The chain combines TRBV21-1 with TRBJ2-7; the table's D gene call, TRBD1, was not cross checked with the DNA. TRBV21-1 is shown as a pseudogene. This CDR3 spans 15 amino acids. The CDR3 DNA is TGTGCCAGCAGCAGACCGGACAGAGAATCCTACGAGCAGTACTTC. Translating gives CASSRPDRESYEQYF.

The chain carries TRBV2 and TRBJ2-7, with 13 bases matching TRBD2. CDR1 is SNHLY and CDR2 is FYNNEI in the germline V gene. V shed 6 bases, J shed 2 bases, and the junction held 1 base outside the gene matches. The CDR3 is 14 amino acids. CDR3 amino acids: CASRGTSGTYEQYF. In DNA form, the CDR3 reads TGTGCCAGCAGGGGGACTAGCGGGACCTACGAGCAGTACTTC.

V and J are TRBV18 and TRBJ1-1, with 8 positions matching TRBD1. The ends lost 2 bases at V and 1 base at J; junction bases unmatched: 3. This CDR3 has 15 residues. Germline V CDR1 and CDR2: KGHSH, LQKENI. Here the CDR3 reads CASSPDRGGNTEAFF. The DNA of the CDR3 is TGTGCCAGCTCACCAGACAGGGGTGGGAACACTGAAGCTTTCTTT.

The genes are TRBV7-2 and TRBJ2-5; D gene unclear. V shed 2 bases and J shed 5 bases, with 18 bases lying between them. CDR3 length equals 16 residues. Germline values: CDR1 SGHTA, CDR2 FQGNSA. The CDR3 here is CASSLQAASQLETQYF. The DNA of the CDR3 is TGTGCCAGCAGCTTACAGGCCGCAAGCCAACTGGAGACCCAGTACTTC.

The chain combines TRBV25-1 with TRBJ2-7; 15 bases are shared with TRBD2. The V segment lost 4 bases and the J segment 5 bases; nucleotides outside the gene matches: 6. CDR3 length: 16 amino acids. Germline V gives CDR1 MGHDK, CDR2 SYGVNS. CDR3 amino acids: CASSVGLAGGSHEQYF. CDR3 DNA sequence: TGTGCCAGCAGTGTGGGACTAGCGGGGGGATCTCACGAGCAGTACTTC.

This clone appeared once. This sequence joins TRBV7-9 and TRBJ2-5; D is undetermined. The J call is uncertain, as TRBJ2-7 better fits the DNA end. Germline V gene sequence: CDR1 SEHNR, CDR2 FQNEAQ (reference sequence). The CDR3 is 12 amino acids. The CDR3 coding sequence is TGTGCCAGCAGCTTAAGATACTACGAGCAGTACTTC. This translates into CASSLRYYEQYF.

The chain is built from TRBV7-3 and TRBJ2-7; D is possibly TRBD2 (5 bases). Germline CDR1 reads SGHTA; CDR2 reads FQGTGA. There are 16 residues in the CDR3. V was clipped by 2 bases and J by 4 bases, with 18 bases between them. CDR3 sequence: CASSLRGGSSVYEQYF. The CDR3 DNA sequence: TGTGCCAGCAGCTTACGAGGCGGGTCCTCGGTGTACGAGCAGTACTTC.

V gene TRBV9 combines with J gene TRBJ1-1; 7 bases match TRBD1. The CDR3 runs to 16 residues. After removal of 4 bases from V and 4 bases from J, the junction contained 13 bases not matched to a gene. Germline V gene sequence: CDR1 SGDLS, CDR2 YYNGEE. The CDR3 here is CASSSSRGSDVTEAFF. As DNA, the CDR3 is TGTGCCAGCAGCTCCAGCAGGGGGTCCGATGTCACTGAAGCTTTCTTT.

This clone was counted a single time. The chain carries TRBV6-6 and TRBJ2-5, with TRBD1 identical over 7 bases. The better agreement between TRBJ2-7 and the DNA end casts doubt on the J call. CDR3 size: 13 residues. Germline CDR1 is MNHNY and CDR2 is SVGAGI (reference sequence). CDR3 region: CASRHRQGGEQYF. CDR3 nucleotides: TGTGCCAGCAGACACAGACAGGGCGGCGAGCAGTACTTC.

The J gene is TRBJ2-7, the V gene TRBV5-1; TRBD1 agrees at 9 bases. V shed 3 bases and J 3 bases; nucleotides not matched to a gene: 7. The CDR3 sequence is 15 residues long. Looked up from germline, CDR1 is SGHRS and CDR2 is YFSETQ. The CDR3 DNA reads as TGCGCCAGCAGCTCGACAGGGGGTTCCTACTACGAGCAGTACTTC. It is translated as CASSSTGGSYYEQYF.

The CDR3 DNA follows: TGTGCCTGTAACAGGGATTTTAATGAAAAACTGTTTTTT. Protein: CACNRDFNEKLFF. The chain combines TRBV30 with TRBJ1-4, with D possibly being TRBD1 (6 bases). In germline, CDR1 is GTSNPN, CDR2 SVGIG (reference sequence). V gave up 6 bases and J gave up 4 bases, with 12 bases separating them. The CDR3 is 13 residues long.

This clone was seen a single time. The J gene is TRBJ1-2, the V gene TRBV11-2; no reliable D call. Trimming cost V 4 bases and J 4 bases, with 10 bases left between them. The germline CDR1 and CDR2 sequences are SGHAT and FQNNGV. The CDR3 length is 13 residues. This chain's CDR3 is CASSSLSPYGYTF. In DNA form, the CDR3 reads TGTGCCAGCAGCTCCCTATCTCCCTATGGCTACACCTTC. Full variable domain (remainder filled in from reference TRBV11-2 and TRBJ1-2): EAGVAQSPRYKIIEKRQSVAFWCNPISGHATLYWYQQILGQGPKLLIQFQNNGVVDDSQLPKDRFSAERLKGVDSTLKIQPAKLEDSAVYLCASSSLSPYGYTFGSGTRLTVV.

V and J are TRBV9 and TRBJ2-2; a weak D match, TRBD1 (5 bases). The V end was cut by 0 bases, the J end by 3 bases, with 6 bases between. The CDR3 is 14 residues long. Germline values: CDR1 SGDLS, CDR2 YYNGEE. CDR3 loop: CASSVEGHTGELFF. In DNA, the CDR3 is TGTGCCAGCAGCGTAGAGGGGCACACCGGGGAGCTGTTTTTT. Supplemented by reference TRBV9 and TRBJ2-2, the full variable domain reads DSGVTQTPKHLITATGQRVTLRCSPRSGDLSVYWYQQSLDQGLQFLIQYYNGEERAKGNILERFSAQQFPDLHSELNLSSLELGDSALYFCASSVEGHTGELFFGEGSRLTVL.

J is TRBJ1-6 and V is TRBV6-6, with 9 bases matching TRBD1. Trimming removed 10 bases from V and 10 bases from J; junction bases left unmatched: 11. Germline lookup yields CDR1 MNHNY and CDR2 SVGAGI (reference sequence). CDR3 size: 14 residues. The CDR3, as DNA: TGTGCCACCTATTCCCGGGACAGGGACTCACCCCTCCACTTT. Its protein is CATYSRDRDSPLHF.

Details on this clone: One end of the junction does not line up with germline, which may come from a read error. The J gene is TRBJ2-5, the V gene TRBV15, with 7 nucleotides matching TRBD2. The CDR3 has 14 amino acids. Looked up from germline, CDR1 is LNHNV and CDR2 is YYDKDF (reference sequence). The CDR3 loop reads CATSTRGVGGKINF. Written as DNA, the CDR3 is TGTGCCACCAGCACCCGAGGGGTCGGGGGGAAAATCAACTTC. The full variable domain, rest sourced from reference TRBV15 and TRBJ2-5, is DAMVIQNPRYQVTQFGKPVTLSCSQTLNHNVMYWYQQKSSQAPKLLFHYYDKDFNNEADTPDNFQSRRPNTSFCFLDIRSPGLGDTAMYLCATSTRGVGGKINFGPGTRLLVL.